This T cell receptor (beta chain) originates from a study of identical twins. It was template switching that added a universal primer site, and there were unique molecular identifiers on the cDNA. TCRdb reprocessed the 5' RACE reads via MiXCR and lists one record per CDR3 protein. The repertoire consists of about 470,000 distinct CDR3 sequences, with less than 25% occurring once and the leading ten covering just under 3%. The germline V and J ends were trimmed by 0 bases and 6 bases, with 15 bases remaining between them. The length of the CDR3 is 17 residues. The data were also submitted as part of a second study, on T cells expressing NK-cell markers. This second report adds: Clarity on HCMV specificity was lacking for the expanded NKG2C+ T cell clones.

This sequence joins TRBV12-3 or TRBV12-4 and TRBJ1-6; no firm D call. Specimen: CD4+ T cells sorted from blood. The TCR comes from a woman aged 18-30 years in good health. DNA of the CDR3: TGTGCCAGCAGTTTAGCGCATTATTCCGCACCTAATTCACCCCTCCACTTT. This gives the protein CASSLAHYSAPNSPLHF.